This paragraph reports one T cell receptor beta chain. This sample was included in a study of regulatory T cells in long-lasting Graves disease. Specified time point: newly diagnosed GD, antithyroid drugs for less than 3 months. The TCR library used RNA extracted from PBMCs. To make TCR beta libraries, researchers used iRepertoire HTBI primers and Arm-PCR of CDR3 regions. MiXCR, run by TCRdb on the multiplex PCR reads, gives a single entry per CDR3 protein. The sample includes some 490,000 distinct CDR3 sequences, around 13% of them seen just once. Between the trimmed V and J ends, which lost 6 bases and 0 bases, there was a span of 15 bases. The CDR3 runs 15 residues. Germline V gives CDR1 SQVTM, CDR2 ANQGSEA. The same data also contributed to another study, on T cells in Graves' hyperthyroidism and ophthalmopathy. This second study notes: A set of HTBI primers served as the primers for a first-round RT-PCR of the TCR CDR3.

This chain links TRBV29-1 with TRBJ1-3; D possibly corresponds to TRBD1 (5 bases). The sample here was peripheral blood mononuclear cells (PBMCs), taken at new diagnosis, from a patient treated with antithyroid drugs. The receptor's source is a woman aged 25 to 39 with Graves disease. CDR3 protein: CSVGTQDHSGNTIYF. CDR3 coding DNA: TGCAGCGTCGGGACGCAAGATCACTCTGGAAACACCATATATTTT.